This T cell receptor (beta chain) came from a study of CD4 T cells in relation to SARS-CoV-2 and coronaviruses. On the study more broadly: Negative control cultures got HIV-1 Nef peptides or no peptide.

The unexposed donors gave CD4+ T cells in about 2011-2018, prior to COVID-19. After ten to eleven days of culture, CD4+ T cells were isolated. Testing used SARS-CoV-2 S/N and four cold-coronavirus spikes on unexposed-donor CD4+ T cells, cells permitting. Only in-frame clones appear in the TCRdb table, and some are missing; sequencing was by immunoSEQ multiplex PCR. Here the sample spans about 12,000 clones, 69% being singletons. J was trimmed by 8 bases and V by 6 bases; bases with no gene match: 6. From germline, CDR1 is MDHEN and CDR2 SYDVKM. The CDR3 consists of 13 residues. Comments on this clone: No antigen is known for it.

The chain joins TRBV28 to TRBJ2-1, with 8 bases matching TRBD2. This clonotype originated in a human donor in good health. Sequencing was done on a sample of CD4+ T cells from PBMCs, cultured in vitro. Here the CDR3 reads CASRAGVTYEQFF. The CDR3 DNA sequence: TGTGCCAGCAGAGCGGGAGTGACCTATGAGCAGTTCTTC.